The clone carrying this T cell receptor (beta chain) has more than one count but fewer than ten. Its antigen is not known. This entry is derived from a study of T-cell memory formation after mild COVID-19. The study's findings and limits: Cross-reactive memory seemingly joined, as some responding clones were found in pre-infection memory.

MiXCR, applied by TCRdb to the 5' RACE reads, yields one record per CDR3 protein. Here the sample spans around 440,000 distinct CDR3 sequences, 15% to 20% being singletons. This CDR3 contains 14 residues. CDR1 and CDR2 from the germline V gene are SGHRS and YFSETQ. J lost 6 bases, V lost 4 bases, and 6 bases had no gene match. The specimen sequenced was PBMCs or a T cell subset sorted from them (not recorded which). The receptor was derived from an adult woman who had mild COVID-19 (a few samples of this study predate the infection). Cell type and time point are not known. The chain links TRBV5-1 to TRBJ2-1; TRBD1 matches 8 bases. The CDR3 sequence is CASSLDRGVNEQFF. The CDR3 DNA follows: TGCGCCAGCAGCCTCGACAGGGGAGTCAATGAGCAGTTCTTC.